This is a list of T cell receptor beta chains from one sample in a study of blood T cells in healthy people across ages. Using its own MiXCR run on the 5' RACE reads, TCRdb lists one record per CDR3 protein. The profile shows about 1.6 million distinct CDR3 sequences, about 35% of them singletons. Sequencing input: blood. The receptors here all came from a woman younger than 45 in good health. Each CDR3 is given with its conserved first and last residue. Not all rows give a size; the values are once, few, many and, for expanded clones, a class.

CDR3 protein,J gene,CDR3 length,clone size,V gene
CAVTSGRFDEQFF,TRBJ2-1,13,few,TRBV10-3
CASSTPLAREETQYF,TRBJ2-5,15,.,TRBV7-9
CASSQHAGYEQYF,TRBJ2-7,13,.,TRBV4-1
CASSRTSGSGVGETQYF,.,17,few,TRBV3-1
CAWRRDYEQYF,TRBJ2-7,11,.,TRBV30
CASTEVGLGAPNSYEQYF,TRBJ2-7,18,.,TRBV28
CASSFGDGGAYEQYF,TRBJ2-7,15,few,TRBV12-3/TRBV12-4
CASSFYGNNEQFF,TRBJ2-1,13,few,TRBV5-1
CASSTTYRGGSQETQYF,TRBJ2-5,17,.,TRBV6-2/TRBV6-3
CATYQGFPGYTF,TRBJ1-2,12,.,TRBV27
CASSSTTGTTEAFF,TRBJ1-1,14,few,TRBV6-6
CSARPSDLPYEQYF,TRBJ2-7,14,.,TRBV20-1
CASSKLWGANTGELFF,TRBJ2-2,16,.,TRBV21-1
CASSLLRVNQPQHF,TRBJ1-5,14,.,TRBV7-2
CASRPGDSEQFF,TRBJ2-1,12,.,TRBV6-2/TRBV6-3
CASRTAMNTEAFF,TRBJ1-1,13,once,TRBV2
CASSLTLRGLARAYEQYF,TRBJ2-7,18,.,TRBV4-1
CASSSTITQETQYF,TRBJ2-5,14,.,TRBV11-2
CASSFPGTNSYEQYF,TRBJ2-7,15,.,TRBV7-9
CASRGQGAAYQPQHF,TRBJ1-5,15,.,TRBV6-1
CASSLRDPGFDEQFF,TRBJ2-1,15,.,TRBV27
CASSSTPDTSQYF,TRBJ2-3,13,few,TRBV7-9
CASSLNRGLAEQYF,TRBJ2-7,14,.,TRBV7-9
CRARTHGQATTF,TRBJ1-2,12,.,TRBV20-1
CASSARDPGNEQFF,TRBJ2-1,14,.,TRBV19
CASSVRRGLGTEAFF,TRBJ1-1,15,few,TRBV6-2/TRBV6-3
CAIRDQGSADTQYF,TRBJ2-3,14,few,TRBV10-3
CASSKPGTGFTEQYF,TRBJ2-7,15,.,TRBV27
CASSRLGQGPSYEQYF,TRBJ2-7,16,.,TRBV7-9
CSARDRVRLARTDTQYF,TRBJ2-3,17,few,TRBV20-1
CASSQVGRVPLATQYF,TRBJ2-3,16,few,TRBV4-1
CSARDRTGGRARNEQFF,TRBJ2-1,17,.,TRBV20-1
CASSYRAGDNNEQFF,TRBJ2-1,15,few,TRBV11-2
CASSFTWDRISYEQYF,TRBJ2-7,16,few,TRBV5-1
CASSYETGGALSEQFF,TRBJ2-1,16,.,TRBV6-5
CSARDVRTEPGWDQPQHF,TRBJ1-5,18,many,TRBV20-1
CASNPDGGSYGYTF,TRBJ1-2,14,.,TRBV6-1
CSADNQGTDTQYF,TRBJ2-3,13,many,TRBV20-1
CASSASRWGQGKPEAFF,TRBJ1-1,17,once,TRBV6-1
CSALQGMNTEAFF,TRBJ1-1,13,many,TRBV20-1
CASSLSRTDFMNTEAFF,TRBJ1-1,17,.,TRBV28
CASSHRREADTQYF,TRBJ2-3,14,.,TRBV7-8
CASSVIAGALETQYF,TRBJ2-5,15,.,TRBV27
CASSQQANQPQHF,TRBJ1-5,13,.,TRBV4-1